A single sample gave rise to the 29 T cell receptor beta chains below, sequenced in a study of T cells in Graves' hyperthyroidism and ophthalmopathy. The investigators amplified TCR beta CDR3 regions from RNA transcripts. The TCR CDR3 was amplified in a first-round RT-PCR using the HTBI primer set. One entry per CDR3 protein, called by TCRdb with MiXCR from the multiplex PCR reads. The data contain roughly 520,000 distinct CDR3 sequences, approximately 25% of them singletons. The sequencing input was blood. These receptors were taken from a woman aged 25 to 39 with Graves' ophthalmopathy.

The chain has TRBV20-1 and TRBJ2-5; D possibly corresponds to TRBD2 (7 bases). From germline, CDR1 is DFQATT and CDR2 SNEGSKA (reference sequence). The germline V and J ends were trimmed by 1 base and 5 bases, with 20 bases remaining between them. The CDR3 runs 16 residues. CDR3 nucleotide sequence: TGCAGTGCTAGAGTCCGGGGGGCCCTGATGTTCGAGACCCAGTACTTC. Translating gives CSARVRGALMFETQYF.

V is TRBV6-2 or TRBV6-3 and J is TRBJ2-6; D perhaps matches TRBD1 (6 bases). The CDR3 loop spans 21 amino acids. Between the trimmed V and J ends, which lost 2 bases and 0 bases, there was a span of 23 bases. The V gene's germline CDR1 is MNHEY and CDR2 SVGEGT. This chain's CDR3 is CASSYPTWATGTSSGANVLTF. The DNA of the CDR3 is TGTGCCAGCAGTTACCCCACTTGGGCCACAGGGACAAGCTCTGGGGCCAACGTCCTGACTTTC.

J is TRBJ1-1 and V is TRBV6-2 or TRBV6-3; 9 nucleotides agree with TRBD1. V shed 2 bases and J 0 bases; nucleotides not matched to a gene: 10. Germline V gives CDR1 MNHEY, CDR2 SVGEGT. The CDR3 is made up of 18 amino acids. This CDR3 is CASSYVGQGRELNTEAFF. The CDR3 DNA is TGTGCCAGCAGTTACGTGGGACAGGGAAGGGAATTGAACACTGAAGCTTTCTTT.

At least ten counts were recorded for this clonotype. This chain links TRBV2 with TRBJ1-1; 8 bases match TRBD1. CDR3 length: 14 residues. Germline loops: CDR1 SNHLY, CDR2 FYNNEI. Trimming at V came to 6 bases and at J to 3 bases, leaving 6 bases not matched to a gene. The DNA for the CDR3 is TGTGCCAGCAGGCGACAGGGGTGGGACACTGAAGCTTTCTTT. Protein sequence: CASRRQGWDTEAFF.

This clonotype was recorded many times. V is TRBV20-1 and J is TRBJ1-2, with unresolved D. The CDR3 has 11 residues. V was cut by 0 bases and J by 11 bases, with 10 bases left in between. Germline CDR1 and CDR2: DFQATT and SNEGSKA (reference sequence). The CDR3 region is CSARELGPYTF. The CDR3 DNA follows: TGCAGTGCTAGAGAATTAGGGCCATACACCTTC.

A remark on this clonotype: A much more abundant neighbour one base away suggests this may be a read error. The chain employs TRBV20-1 and TRBJ1-1; possible D gene TRBD1, 5 bases. The germline V gene encodes CDR1 DFQATT and CDR2 SNEGSKA (reference sequence). The CDR3 runs 12 residues. CDR3 loop: CSARREGGGARF. The CDR3 DNA is TGCAGTGCTAGAAGAGAGGGAGGAGGGGCGCGCTTT.

This clonotype has a count of ten or more. The chain has TRBV19 and TRBJ2-6; 8 bases match TRBD1. There are 17 residues in the CDR3. The germline CDR1 and CDR2 sequences are LNHDA and SQIVND (reference sequence). V trimming: 5 bases; J trimming: 0 bases; junction bases outside the gene matches: 6. Here the CDR3 reads CASSPGTGLSGANVLTF. Written as DNA, the CDR3 is TGTGCCAGTAGTCCTGGGACAGGCCTCTCTGGGGCCAACGTCCTGACTTTC.

The table lists this clonotype with many counts. The chain links TRBV6-2 or TRBV6-3 to TRBJ1-2, with D perhaps matching TRBD1 (5 bases). Germline V gives CDR1 MNHEY, CDR2 SVGEGT. The CDR3 spans 14 residues. Trimming removed 5 bases at V and 7 bases at J, with 17 bases between. As DNA, the CDR3 is TGTGCCAGCAGTCTACTCGACAGTTTTTTTGGCTACACCTTC. Translation: CASSLLDSFFGYTF.

A few counts support this clonotype. CDR3 residues: CAGSSGQGADEQYF. CDR3 sequence (DNA): TGTGCCGGCTCATCGGGACAGGGGGCGGACGAGCAGTACTTC. The chain recombines TRBV28 with TRBJ2-7; 12 nucleotides match TRBD1. After removal of 11 bases from V and 5 bases from J, the junction contained 10 bases not matched to a gene. Germline lookup yields CDR1 MDHEN and CDR2 SYDVKM. The length of the CDR3 is 14 residues.

This clonotype has at least ten counts. The rearrangement joins TRBV7-8 to TRBJ1-1, with D perhaps TRBD1 (6 bases). The V end was cut by 1 base, the J end by 1 base, with 13 bases between. Germline values: CDR1 SGHVS, CDR2 FQNEAQ. The CDR3 spans 16 residues. The CDR3 sequence is CASSLGTGYQNTEAFF. CDR3 DNA sequence: TGTGCCAGCAGCTTAGGAACAGGGTACCAGAACACTGAAGCTTTCTTT.

CDR3 sequence: CASREQGGEEQYF. In nucleotides, the CDR3 is TGTGCCAGCAGAGAACAGGGGGGAGAGGAGCAGTACTTC. This chain connects TRBV28 to TRBJ2-7, with 8 bases matching TRBD1. CDR1 and CDR2 (germline): MDHEN, SYDVKM. The CDR3 sequence is 13 residues long. The junction had 8 bases not matched to a gene; V was cut back by 6 bases and J by 7 bases.

CDR3: CASSAPRQGEGSNQPQHF. DNA of the CDR3: TGTGCCAGCAGTGCCCCTCGACAGGGAGAAGGGAGCAATCAGCCCCAGCATTTT. The V and J genes are TRBV6-1 and TRBJ1-5, with 7 bases matching TRBD1. Germline CDR1 is MNHNS and CDR2 is SASEGT. The J segment lost 1 base and the V segment lost 4 bases, leaving 13 bases of the junction unmatched. The CDR3 has 18 residues.

This clonotype was seen repeatedly, ten times or more. The chain recombines TRBV27 with TRBJ2-7; weak D call: TRBD2 (5 bases). The germline V gene has CDR1 MNHEY and CDR2 SMNVEV (reference sequence). Trimming removed 6 bases at V and 0 bases at J, with 18 bases between. The CDR3 is made up of 16 amino acids. The CDR3 loop is CASSPIKSGISYEQYF. The CDR3 DNA follows: TGTGCCAGCAGCCCAATAAAATCGGGGATCTCCTACGAGCAGTACTTC.

V and J are TRBV11-3 and TRBJ1-1; TRBD1 matches 7 bases. Germline V gives CDR1 SGHNT, CDR2 YENEEA. The CDR3 is 17 residues long. Losses at the gene ends were 2 bases for V and 2 bases for J; bases not matched to a gene: 11. The CDR3 DNA sequence: TGTGCCAGCAGCTTACCCCTCAGGGGGGGGGCAAACACTGAAGCTTTCTTT. As protein: CASSLPLRGGANTEAFF.

The J gene is TRBJ1-1, the V gene TRBV6-1; D is uncertain. Trimming took off 0 bases at V and 7 bases at J, with 12 bases between the two ends. From germline, CDR1 is MNHNS and CDR2 SASEGT. The CDR3 is 14 residues long. The CDR3 coding sequence is TGTGCCAGCAGTGAAGCGGGCGGGGAAGATGAAGCTTTCTTT. This sequence encodes CASSEAGGEDEAFF.

At least ten counts were recorded for this clonotype. J is TRBJ2-5 and V is TRBV7-9, with D perhaps TRBD1 (5 bases). The V gene's germline CDR1 is SEHNR and CDR2 FQNEAQ (reference sequence). CDR3 length equals 12 residues. V was clipped by 1 base and J by 12 bases, with 12 bases between them. The CDR3 DNA reads as TGTGCCAGCAGCTTAGAACGCAGGGCGGAGTACTTC. The encoded protein is CASSLERRAEYF.

This chain links TRBV12-3 or TRBV12-4 with TRBJ1-2, with 8 bases matching TRBD1. The CDR3 is made up of 12 amino acids. Unmatched junction bases numbered 6, after V lost 6 bases and J lost 9 bases. CDR3 DNA: TGTGCCAGCAGCCCTCGGACAGGGAGCTACACCTTC. Residues: CASSPRTGSYTF.

The V call is TRBV30, the J call TRBJ2-1; 7 bases are shared with TRBD1. The CDR3 consists of 16 residues. The germline CDR1 and CDR2 sequences are GTSNPN and SVGIG (reference sequence). V gave up 4 bases and J gave up 6 bases; unmatched junction bases: 15. CDR3 residues: CAWTPTSQGPSNEQFF. Here the CDR3 DNA reads TGTGCCTGGACTCCGACCTCACAGGGGCCAAGCAATGAGCAGTTCTTC.

The chain couples TRBV11-2 to TRBJ1-2, with a tentative D call TRBD1 (6 bases). The length of the CDR3 is 16 residues. Germline CDR1 reads SGHAT; CDR2 reads FQNNGV. V gave up 5 bases and J gave up 4 bases, with 20 bases separating them. This CDR3 reads CASSTHRVRIPYGYTF. DNA of the CDR3: TGTGCCAGCAGCACGCACAGGGTGCGCATTCCCTATGGCTACACCTTC.

This clonotype was observed many times. This rearrangement joins TRBV12-3 or TRBV12-4 to TRBJ2-7, with D possibly TRBD2 on 5 matching bases. V lost 6 bases and J lost 9, with 15 bases in between. The length of the CDR3 is 12 residues. CDR3 DNA: TGTGCCAGCAGCCCGGTCGGGGTGAGGCAGTACTTC. Translation gives CASSPVGVRQYF.

The table lists this clonotype with many counts. V gene TRBV2 combines with J gene TRBJ1-1, with D unresolved. The V and J ends lost 5 bases and 8 bases respectively, with 18 bases between them. The germline V gene encodes CDR1 SNHLY and CDR2 FYNNEI. The CDR3 has 14 amino acids. The CDR3 loop is CASSREVGYAEAFF. The CDR3, as DNA: TGTGCCAGCAGTAGAGAGGTAGGGTACGCCGAAGCTTTCTTT.

Ten or more counts support this clonotype. The chain links TRBV6-2 or TRBV6-3 to TRBJ1-5; D may be TRBD1 (5 bases). Germline V gene sequence: CDR1 MNHEY, CDR2 SVGEGT. The CDR3 totals 15 residues. With 2 bases removed from V and 5 bases from J, the gap between germline ends came to 13 bases. The CDR3 here is CASSYIRQGYQPQHF. The CDR3 nucleotides read TGTGCCAGCAGTTACATCCGGCAGGGCTATCAGCCCCAGCATTTT.

V gene TRBV29-1 combines with J gene TRBJ2-5; TRBD2 matches 8 bases. The length of the CDR3 is 11 residues. Germline lookup yields CDR1 SQVTM and CDR2 ANQGSEA. J was trimmed by 4 bases and V by 8 bases; bases with no gene match: 3. CDR3 nucleotides: TGCAGCTTGAGCGGGGGAGAGACCCAGTACTTC. This gives the protein CSLSGGETQYF.

In this sample, this clonotype turned up many times. Just one base apart from a much larger clone, this may be a read error. The chain is built from TRBV6-2 or TRBV6-3 and TRBJ1-1; no clear D gene. The CDR3 consists of 14 residues. The germline gives CDR1 MNHEY, CDR2 SVGEGT. Trimming pared 4 bases from V and 3 bases from J, leaving 12 bases between. Here the CDR3 reads CASSLLGSDTEAFF. CDR3 sequence (DNA): TGTGCCAGCAGTTTATTGGGATCGGACACTGAAGCTTTCTTT.

This clonotype was seen only once. The chain uses TRBV6-5 and TRBJ2-5; no reliable D call. CDR1 and CDR2 from the germline V gene are MNHEY and SVGAGI. The CDR3 is 13 amino acids. Trimming took 0 bases from V and 7 from J, leaving 9 bases between them. This chain's CDR3 is CASSYSKGRTQYF. The CDR3, as DNA: TGTGCCAGCAGTTACTCGAAAGGGCGGACCCAGTACTTC.

The rearrangement links TRBV12-3 or TRBV12-4 to TRBJ2-7; 10 bases align to TRBD1. The CDR3 runs 16 residues. Losses at the gene ends were 1 base for V and 7 bases for J; bases not matched to a gene: 10. CDR3 region: CASSLERGQGKGEQYF. DNA of the CDR3: TGTGCCAGCAGTTTAGAAAGGGGACAGGGGAAAGGGGAGCAGTACTTC.

This clonotype came up many times. J is TRBJ2-7 and V is TRBV7-9, with 7 bases identical to TRBD1. V lost 5 bases, J lost 6 bases, and 13 bases stayed unmatched. Germline V gene data show CDR1 as SEHNR and CDR2 as FQNEAQ (reference sequence). The CDR3 has 15 amino acids. The CDR3 is CASSTNRDRLSEQYF. In DNA, the CDR3 is TGTGCCAGCAGCACGAACCGGGACAGACTCAGCGAGCAGTACTTC.

The sample holds many counts of this clonotype. V and J are TRBV20-1 and TRBJ2-7; D not resolved. The CDR3 is made up of 12 amino acids. Per the germline V gene, CDR1 is DFQATT and CDR2 is SNEGSKA (reference sequence). The V gene lost 6 bases and the J gene lost 0 bases, with 9 bases spanning the gap. DNA of the CDR3: TGCAGTGCAAAATGGGGCTCCTACGAGCAGTACTTC. Protein: CSAKWGSYEQYF.

The chain is built from TRBV5-5 and TRBJ2-7; D assignment may be TRBD1 or TRBD2 (5 bases each). The CDR3 runs to 14 residues. Germline V gene data show CDR1 as SGHKS and CDR2 as YYEKEE (reference sequence). Between the trimmed V and J ends, which lost 4 bases and 5 bases, there was a span of 16 bases. The CDR3 region is CASSKTGTMHEQYF. The CDR3 nucleotides read TGTGCCAGCAGCAAGACCGGGACGATGCACGAGCAGTACTTC.